This T cell receptor beta chain stems from a study of metastatic and nonmetastatic thyroid tumors. Original analysis: CDR3 differences across clinicopathological groups were used to build a distant-metastasis classifier for papillary thyroid cancer. TCRdb re-called the PCR reads via MiXCR. The V and J calls follow TCRdb's processing rather than the paper's. The profile shows some 25,000 clones, around 15% of them singletons. In germline, CDR1 is MNHNS, CDR2 SASEGT. V was pared by 6 bases and J by 5 bases, with 6 bases of the junction left unmatched. This CDR3 comprises 14 residues. Each patient came to thyroid surgery without any prior treatment (of any kind).

Sequencing used blood. This chain links TRBV6-1 with TRBJ2-7; TRBD2 agrees at 11 bases. The TCR comes from a female donor with papillary thyroid cancer or a benign thyroid nodule (not recorded which). Some clones in this sample may be carry-over from other donors' samples. The CDR3 coding sequence is TGTGCCAGCAGCCGACTAGCGGGGTACGACGAGCAGTACTTC. Amino acid sequence: CASSRLAGYDEQYF.